The clone carrying this T cell receptor (beta chain) occurred a few times. Here immunoSEQ multiplex PCR was the method, and the copy in TCRdb shows in-frame clones only, minus some. Here the sample spans just over 20,000 clones, 27% being singletons. The CDR3 is 16 amino acids. V gave up 3 bases and J gave up 2 bases, with 14 bases separating them. Germline V CDR1 and CDR2: SNHLY, FYNNEI. This sample was included in a study of sequential checkpoint blockade in melanoma. Stated treatment: randomized to nivolumab then ipilimumab (arm A) or the reverse (arm B). The receptor was derived from a human donor with melanoma. Specimen: tumor tissue (inferred from file names), collected from a patient given nivolumab and ipilimumab in sequence. J is TRBJ2-1 and V is TRBV2; tentative D call: TRBD2 (5 bases). CDR3 amino acids: CASSEGDTETYNEQFF. CDR3 nucleotides: TGTGCCAGCAGTGAGGGAGACACAGAGACCTACAATGAGCAGTTCTTC.